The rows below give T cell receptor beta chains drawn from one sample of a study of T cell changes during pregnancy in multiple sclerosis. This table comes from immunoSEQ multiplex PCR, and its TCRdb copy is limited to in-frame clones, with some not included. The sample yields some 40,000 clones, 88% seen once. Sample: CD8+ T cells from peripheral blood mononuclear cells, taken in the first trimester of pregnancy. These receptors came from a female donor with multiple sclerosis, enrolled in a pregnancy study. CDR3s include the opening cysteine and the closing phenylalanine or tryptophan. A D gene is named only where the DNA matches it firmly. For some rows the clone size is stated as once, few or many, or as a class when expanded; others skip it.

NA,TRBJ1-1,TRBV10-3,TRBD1,CAIREQGESAEAFF,TGTGCCATCAGGGAGCAGGGGGAGTCCGCTGAAGCTTTCTTT
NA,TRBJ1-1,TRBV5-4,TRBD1,CASSLFPGDRSRTEAFF,TGTGCCAGCAGCCTTTTCCCTGGGGACAGGTCCCGCACTGAAGCTTTCTTT
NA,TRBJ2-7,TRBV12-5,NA,CASGSWTGYEQYF,TGTGCTAGTGGTTCGTGGACTGGGTACGAGCAGTACTTC
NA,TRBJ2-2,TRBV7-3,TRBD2,CASSYIAGGENGELFF,TGTGCCAGCAGCTACATAGCGGGGGGAGAGAACGGGGAGCTGTTTTTT
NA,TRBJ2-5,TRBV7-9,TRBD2,CASSLVGGGAKTQYF,TGTGCCAGCAGCTTAGTTGGCGGGGGGGCGAAGACCCAGTACTTC
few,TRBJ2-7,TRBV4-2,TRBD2,CASSQSTTSGSYEQYF,TGTGCCAGCAGCCAATCTACGACTAGCGGTTCCTACGAGCAGTACTTC
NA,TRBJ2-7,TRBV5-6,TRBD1,CASSFSILPGQGSYEQYF,TGTGCCAGCAGCTTCTCCATACTACCGGGACAGGGGTCCTACGAGCAGTACTTC
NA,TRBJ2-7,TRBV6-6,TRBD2,CASSKTSGGSYEQYF,TGTGCCAGCAGTAAAACTAGCGGGGGATCCTACGAGCAGTACTTC
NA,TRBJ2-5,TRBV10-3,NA,CAISASQETQYF,TGTGCCATCAGTGCCAGCCAAGAGACCCAGTACTTC
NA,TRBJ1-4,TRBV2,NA,CASSPRGGAEDEKLFF,TGTGCCAGCAGTCCGAGGGGGGGCGCGGAGGACGAAAAACTGTTTTTT
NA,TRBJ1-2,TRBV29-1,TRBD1,CSVTGTEVYTF,TGCAGCGTGACCGGGACAGAAGTCTACACCTTC
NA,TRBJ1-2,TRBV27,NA,CASSLSPGLPYGYTF,TGTGCCAGCAGTTTATCTCCAGGGCTTCCCTATGGCTACACCTTC
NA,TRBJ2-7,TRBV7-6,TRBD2,CASSLGGGRSYEQYF,TGTGCCAGCAGCTTAGGCGGGGGGCGATCCTACGAGCAGTACTTC
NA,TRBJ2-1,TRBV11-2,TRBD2,CASSLESGGYNEQFF,TGTGCCAGCAGCTTGGAGAGCGGGGGGTACAATGAGCAGTTCTTC
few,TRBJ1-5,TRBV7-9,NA,CASRRRGQPQHF,TGTGCCAGCCGACGTCGAGGGCAGCCCCAGCATTTT
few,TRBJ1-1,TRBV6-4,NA,CASSEGDGNTEAFF,TGTGCCAGCAGCGAGGGGGATGGGAACACTGAAGCTTTCTTT
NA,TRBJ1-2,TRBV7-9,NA,CASSSYRSDYGYTF,TGTGCCAGCAGCTCATATCGATCAGACTATGGCTACACCTTC
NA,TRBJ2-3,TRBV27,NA,CASSPAGFFSTDTQYF,TGTGCCAGCAGTCCCGCAGGCTTTTTTTCGACAGATACGCAGTATTTT
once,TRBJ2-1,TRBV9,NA,CASSVYPPSSGEQFF,TGTGCCAGCAGCGTATATCCTCCTAGTTCGGGTGAGCAGTTCTTC
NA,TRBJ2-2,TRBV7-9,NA,CASSLLVGQSTGELFF,TGTGCCAGCAGCTTATTGGTGGGGCAGTCCACCGGGGAGCTGTTTTTT
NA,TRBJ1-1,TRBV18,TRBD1,CASSPRIQGETEAFF,TGTGCCAGCTCACCACGCATCCAGGGGGAAACTGAAGCTTTCTTT
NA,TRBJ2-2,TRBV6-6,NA,CASSPTTGELFF,TGTGCCAGCAGCCCTACCACCGGGGAGCTGTTTTTT
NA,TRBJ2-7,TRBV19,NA,CASSRNRDGGDEQYF,TGTGCCAGTAGTCGAAACCGGGACGGGGGAGACGAGCAGTACTTC
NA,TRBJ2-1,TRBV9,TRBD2,CASSPRSSGGTYEQFF,TGTGCCAGCAGCCCCCGGTCTAGCGGGGGGACGTATGAGCAGTTCTTC
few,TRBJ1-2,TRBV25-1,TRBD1,CASSGTGIHYGYTF,TGTGCCAGCAGCGGGACAGGGATCCACTATGGCTACACCTTC
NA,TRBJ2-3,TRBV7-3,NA,CASSLSPSVSTDTQYF,TGTGCCAGCAGCTTAAGCCCCAGCGTTAGCACAGATACGCAGTATTTT
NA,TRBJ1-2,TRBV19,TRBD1,CASRGQGADGYTF,TGTGCCAGCCGGGGACAGGGGGCTGATGGCTACACCTTC
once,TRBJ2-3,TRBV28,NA,CASRTGYDTDTQYF,TGTGCCAGCAGGACAGGATATGACACAGATACGCAGTATTTT
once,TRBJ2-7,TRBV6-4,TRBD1,CASSDLHGQGLYEQYF,TGTGCCAGCAGTGACCTCCACGGACAGGGACTTTACGAGCAGTACTTC
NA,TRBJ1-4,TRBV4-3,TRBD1,CASSQPRGTGPEKLFF,TGCGCCAGCAGCCAACCCCGGGGGACAGGGCCTGAAAAACTGTTTTTT
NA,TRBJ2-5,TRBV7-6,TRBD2,CASSLGKSGGAVETQYF,TGTGCCAGCAGCTTAGGAAAGAGCGGGGGGGCAGTAGAGACCCAGTACTTC